Listed below are T cell receptor beta chains from one sample, sequenced in a study of OX40 agonist ivuxolimab in advanced cancers. The table came from immunoSEQ multiplex PCR; TCRdb's copy has only in-frame clones and leaves some out. The sample lists some 100,000 clones; about 88% were seen once. This sample comprised CD4+ or CD8+ T cells sorted from blood, obtained in a trial of the OX40 agonist ivuxolimab. These receptors were collected from an adult with an advanced solid tumor such as melanoma, head and neck, liver or kidney cancer. Both conserved end residues are part of each CDR3. A D gene is named only where the DNA matches it firmly. Some rows have no size entry. The others give once, few or many, or a class for an expanded clone.

J gene,V gene,D gene,clone size,CDR3 DNA,CDR3 protein
TRBJ2-1,TRBV7-2,TRBD2,.,TGTGCCAGCAGAGGGGGACTAGCGAAATACAATGAGCAGTTCTTC,CASRGGLAKYNEQFF
TRBJ2-7,TRBV14,.,.,TGTGCCAGCAGCTTTAAAGGACGACAACAGGCTACCGAGCAGTACTTC,CASSFKGRQQATEQYF
TRBJ2-1,TRBV9,TRBD2,.,TGTGCCAGCAGCCCTGTAGGGGCGGGGGGAAGGAATGAGCAGTTCTTC,CASSPVGAGGRNEQFF
TRBJ2-7,TRBV27,TRBD2,.,TGTGCCAGCAGTTTAACTGGACTAGCGGGATGGTCATCCTACGAGCAGTACTTC,CASSLTGLAGWSSYEQYF
TRBJ2-2,TRBV9,.,.,TGTGCCAGCAGCTCCGGCCCGAGAGGGACCGGGGAGCTGTTTTTT,CASSSGPRGTGELFF
TRBJ2-1,TRBV29-1,TRBD1,.,TGCAGCGTTGTTGACACCGGGACAGGGACGGGCAATGAGCAGTTCTTC,CSVVDTGTGTGNEQFF
TRBJ1-6,TRBV6-6,.,.,TGTGCCAGCAGTAGGACGGACCCGGGAAATTCACCCCTCCACTTT,CASSRTDPGNSPLHF
TRBJ2-1,TRBV7-9,.,.,TGTGCCAGCAGCTTATCAGGGTTTGGGTACAATGAGCAGTTCTTC,CASSLSGFGYNEQFF
TRBJ1-1,TRBV6-5,TRBD1,.,TGTGCCAGCAGTTACCCAGGGGGCACTGAAGCTTTCTTT,CASSYPGGTEAFF
TRBJ2-7,TRBV6-1,.,once,TGTGCCAGCAGTGGACGACAACAAGAGCAGTACTTC,CASSGRQQEQYF
TRBJ2-7,TRBV19,.,.,TGTGCCAGTAGTGTAGAATCCACCTACGAGCAGTACTTC,CASSVESTYEQYF
TRBJ1-1,TRBV15,.,.,TGTGCCACCAGCAGAGATCTGCGAGGACTAGCTTTCTTT,CATSRDLRGLAFF
TRBJ1-1,TRBV13,TRBD1,.,TGTGCCAGCAGCTCGCTGACAGGGCATCTACTGAACACTGAAGCTTTCTTT,CASSSLTGHLLNTEAFF
TRBJ2-3,TRBV5-4,.,.,TGTGCCAGCAGCTTAGTGCCCACAGATACGCAGTATTTT,CASSLVPTDTQYF
TRBJ1-5,TRBV29-1,.,.,TGCAGCGCCGGGTTTAGCAATCAGCCCCAGCATTTT,CSAGFSNQPQHF
TRBJ2-2,TRBV6-1,.,.,TGTGCCAGCAATGTACATAAGAACACCGGGGAGCTGTTTTTT,CASNVHKNTGELFF
TRBJ2-3,TRBV7-7,.,.,TGTGCCAGCAGCTCAGGGGGGCCAGATACGCAGTATTTT,CASSSGGPDTQYF
TRBJ1-6,TRBV5-1,TRBD1,.,TGCGCCAGCAGTTCCACGACAGGGTCACCCCTCCACTTT,CASSSTTGSPLHF
TRBJ2-7,TRBV19,.,.,TGTGCCAGTTCGACCGGGGATTCCGATTTAGGGCAGTACTTC,CASSTGDSDLGQYF
TRBJ1-2,TRBV2,.,once,TGTGCCAGCATGAAGGGAGGGATATATGGCTACACCTTC,CASMKGGIYGYTF
TRBJ2-1,TRBV28,TRBD2,once,TGTGCCAGCAGTTTTCCTACTAGCGGGGGCGATGAGCAGTTCTTC,CASSFPTSGGDEQFF
TRBJ1-4,TRBV28,TRBD1,once,TGTGCCAGCAGTTTACCCGGACAGGGGGCTGGTAATGAAAAACTGTTTTTT,CASSLPGQGAGNEKLFF
TRBJ2-3,TRBV9,.,.,TGTGCCAGCAGCGTAGCCGCGGGAATGGGCACAGATACGCAGTATTTT,CASSVAAGMGTDTQYF
TRBJ1-2,TRBV30,.,.,TGTGCCTGGAGTGACGCCTCTAACTATGGCTACACCTTC,CAWSDASNYGYTF